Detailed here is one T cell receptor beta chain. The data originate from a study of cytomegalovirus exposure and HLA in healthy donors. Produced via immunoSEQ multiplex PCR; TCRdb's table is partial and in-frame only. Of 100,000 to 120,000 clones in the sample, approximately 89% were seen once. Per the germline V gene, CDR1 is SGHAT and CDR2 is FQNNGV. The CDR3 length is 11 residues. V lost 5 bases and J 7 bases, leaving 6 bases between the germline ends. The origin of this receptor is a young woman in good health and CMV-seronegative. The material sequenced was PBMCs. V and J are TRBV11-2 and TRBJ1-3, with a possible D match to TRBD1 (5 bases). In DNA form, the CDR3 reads TGTGCCAGCAGCCGGGGGAACACCATATATTTT. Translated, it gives CASSRGNTIYF. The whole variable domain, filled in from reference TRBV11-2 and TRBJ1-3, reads EAGVAQSPRYKIIEKRQSVAFWCNPISGHATLYWYQQILGQGPKLLIQFQNNGVVDDSQLPKDRFSAERLKGVDSTLKIQPAKLEDSAVYLCASSRGNTIYFGEGSWLTVV.